This T cell receptor (beta chain) was observed in a study of blood T cell repertoires in COVID-19. Generated by immunoSEQ multiplex PCR, the TCRdb table keeps only in-frame clones and is missing some. The sample contains 150,000 to 200,000 clones, about 85% of which appear only once. The V gene end was trimmed by 4 bases and the J gene end by 5 bases; junction bases not matched to a gene: 9. This CDR3 has 17 residues. From germline, CDR1 is MGHRA and CDR2 YSYEKL. The TCR sequence derives from a human donor with acute or convalescent COVID-19. The donor label of this sample is uncertain. The rearrangement links TRBV4-1 to TRBJ2-2, with TRBD1 matching 11 bases. Sequencing used peripheral blood. The CDR3 here is CASSRSRTGGATGELFF. CDR3 bases: TGCGCCAGCAGCCGATCGAGGACAGGGGGCGCGACCGGGGAGCTGTTTTTT.